This record covers a single T cell receptor beta chain. Its target is not known. Only in-frame clones appear in the TCRdb table, and some are missing; sequencing was by immunoSEQ multiplex PCR. The sample consists of about 1.5 million clones, roughly 97% of them appearing once. This specimen comes from a study of shared clonotypes between healthy human individuals. Study-level results: Compared with memory subsets, naive subsets generally had larger estimated richness.

V lost 5 bases and J 7 bases, leaving 14 bases between the germline ends. Germline CDR1 MNHNS, CDR2 SASEGT. The length of the CDR3 is 13 residues. Input material: naive CD4+ T cells sorted from blood. Sample subset: CD45RA+ positively selected. The chain recombines TRBV6-1 with TRBJ1-2; D remains unclear. This sequence was found in a man aged 30 to 39 in good health. This chain's CDR3 is CASSSRELSGYTF. The CDR3 nucleotides are TGTGCCAGCAGTAGCCGGGAGTTGAGTGGCTACACCTTC.